The 2 T cell receptor beta chains reported below all come from one sample, sequenced in a study of shared T cell receptors in the human thymus. Sequenced by immunoSEQ multiplex PCR; TCRdb stores in-frame clones only, minus some. The sample consists of 550,000 to 800,000 clones, 70% to 90% of them appearing once. These same records also appear under a second study, on human thymus T cells.

The specimen sequenced was thymocytes. Receptor source: a girl under three years old with a congenital heart defect.

The table lists this clone with a few counts. The chain combines TRBV5-4 with TRBJ1-1; TRBD1 aligns across 10 bases. Germline-derived CDR1 and CDR2 are SGHNT and YYREEE (reference sequence). CDR3 length equals 17 residues. Losses at the gene ends were 3 bases for V and 5 bases for J; bases not matched to a gene: 13. CDR3 sequence: CASSSRQGAVFGTEAFF. In DNA, the CDR3 is TGTGCCAGCAGCTCTAGACAGGGGGCTGTTTTCGGTACTGAAGCTTTCTTT.

This chain uses TRBV29-1 with TRBJ1-2; TRBD1 is a possible D gene (5 bases). Between the trimmed V and J ends, which lost 5 bases and 2 bases, there was a span of 9 bases. This CDR3 has 12 residues. The germline CDR1 and CDR2 sequences are SQVTM and ANQGSEA. The DNA for the CDR3 is TGCAGCGTTTCAGGGCTAAACTATGGCTACACCTTC. Protein product: CSVSGLNYGYTF. Using reference TRBV29-1 and TRBJ1-2 for the parts outside the CDR3, the full variable domain is SAVISQKPSRDICQRGTSLTIQCQVDSQVTMMFWYRQQPGQSLTLIATANQGSEATYESGFVIDKFPISRPNLTFSTLTVSNMSPEDSSIYLCSVSGLNYGYTFGSGTRLTVV.